This T cell receptor (beta chain) appears in the sequencing data of a study of OX40 agonist ivuxolimab in advanced cancers. Study results and limitations: By week 6 at 0.1 to 3.0 mg/kg, blood CD4+ and CD8+ T cells had expanded clonally.

A remark on this clone: Its antigen is not known. Other nucleotide sequences from this sample produce the same CDR3.

Assay used: immunoSEQ multiplex PCR; TCRdb lists only in-frame clones, some missing. The table lists tens of thousands of clones, about 90% of them singletons. The CDR3 totals 15 residues. The germline CDR1 and CDR2 sequences are MNHNY and SVGAGI (reference sequence). The V gene lost 2 bases and the J gene lost 2 bases, with 10 bases spanning the gap. The specimen comprised CD4+ or CD8+ T cells sorted from blood, sampled in a trial of the OX40 agonist ivuxolimab. This sequence joins TRBV6-6 and TRBJ1-5; TRBD1 is a possible D gene (5 bases). The source of this sequence is an adult with an advanced solid tumor such as melanoma, head and neck, liver or kidney cancer. The CDR3 DNA follows: TGTGCCAGCAGTTACGGGCGGGGCGGCAATCAGCCCCAGCATTTT. It encodes CASSYGRGGNQPQHF.